A single sample gave rise to the 9 T cell receptor beta chains below, sequenced in a study of CD8 T cells in ankylosing spondylitis. TCRdb used MiXCR to reprocess the 5' RACE reads, holding one entry per CDR3 protein. The table has a few hundred thousand distinct CDR3 sequences, 20% seen once. The sample was blood, either unsorted or a sorted T cell fraction (not recorded which). The receptor set was obtained from a female donor with ankylosing spondylitis or in good health (not recorded which).

The gene calls are TRBV18 and TRBJ1-1, with D possibly TRBD1 on 5 matching bases. The CDR3 has 15 amino acids. Trimming pared 3 bases from V and 4 bases from J, leaving 15 bases between. CDR1 and CDR2 from the germline V gene are KGHSH and LQKENI. CDR3 sequence reads: CASSPLRQGPTEAFF. In DNA, the CDR3 is TGTGCCAGCTCACCCCTCCGGCAGGGCCCCACTGAAGCTTTCTTT.

This chain uses TRBV2 with TRBJ2-1, with 8 bases that match TRBD2. This CDR3 is built from 15 residues. The germline V gene encodes CDR1 SNHLY and CDR2 FYNNEI. V shed 6 bases, J shed 9 bases, and the junction held 13 bases outside the gene matches. Written as DNA, the CDR3 is TGTGCCAGCAGCGCCTCGGGGAGCGGGAGAAGTGAGCAGTTCTTC. It translates to CASSASGSGRSEQFF.

This clonotype was observed a handful of times. The genes are TRBV20-1 and TRBJ2-2; TRBD2 is a possible D gene (6 bases). Germline values: CDR1 DFQATT, CDR2 SNEGSKA (reference sequence). This CDR3 is 14 amino acids long. V lost 3 bases to trimming and J lost 2 bases, with 10 bases between them. CDR3 sequence reads: CSASSGENTGELFF. The DNA of the CDR3 is TGCAGTGCTAGTAGCGGAGAAAACACCGGGGAGCTGTTTTTT.

CDR3: CASRSLKGPLLQETQYF. CDR3 DNA sequence: TGTGCCAGCAGATCCCTCAAGGGCCCGTTACTCCAAGAGACCCAGTACTTC. V and J are TRBV6-2 or TRBV6-3 and TRBJ2-5; D is unclear. The CDR3 length is 17 residues. Germline assignment: CDR1 MNHEY and CDR2 SVGEGT. V lost 6 bases and J 1 base, leaving 21 bases between the germline ends.

This clonotype has more than one count but fewer than ten. The chain is built from TRBV5-1 and TRBJ2-7; 7 nucleotides line up with TRBD1. The CDR3 totals 13 residues. The germline gives CDR1 SGHRS, CDR2 YFSETQ. V lost 4 bases, J lost 9 bases, and 10 bases stayed unmatched. The CDR3: CASSLATGLGQYF. The CDR3 DNA reads TGCGCCAGCAGCCTCGCGACAGGGCTTGGGCAGTACTTC. Combining the CDR3 with reference TRBV5-1 and TRBJ2-7 gives the whole variable domain KAGVTQTPRYLIKTRGQQVTLSCSPISGHRSVSWYQQTPGQGLQFLFEYFSETQRNKGNFPGRFSGRQFSNSRSEMNVSTLELGDSALYLCASSLATGLGQYFGPGTRLTVT.

The chain has TRBV12-3 or TRBV12-4 and TRBJ2-1; 8 bases agree with TRBD2. The J segment lost 9 bases and the V segment lost 8 bases, leaving 12 bases of the junction unmatched. There are 14 residues in the CDR3. For the CDR3, the DNA is TGTGCCAGCTCGGAGTACAGCGGGAGAGGTGAGCAGTTCTTC. It is translated as CASSEYSGRGEQFF.

The rearrangement uses TRBV6-2 or TRBV6-3 and TRBJ2-5; D gene unclear. This CDR3 has 11 amino acids. V was clipped by 3 bases and J by 4 bases, with 3 bases between them. Germline V gene sequence: CDR1 MNHEY, CDR2 SVGEGT. In DNA form, the CDR3 reads TGTGCCAGCAGTTATACAGAGACCCAGTACTTC. Translated, it gives CASSYTETQYF.

This clonotype was counted many times. The chain has TRBV29-1 and TRBJ2-1; 9 nucleotides align to TRBD1. The CDR3 length is 14 residues. V trimming: 5 bases; J trimming: 4 bases; junction bases outside the gene matches: 6. CDR1 and CDR2 (germline): SQVTM, ANQGSEA. The CDR3 nucleotides read TGCAGCGTTCCTGACAGGGGGGGATACAATGAGCAGTTCTTC. It specifies CSVPDRGGYNEQFF.

The CDR3 nucleotides read TGTGCCAGCTCAGCCGGGACAGGGGATCGGAGCACCATATATTTT. This translates into CASSAGTGDRSTIYF. This rearrangement joins TRBV18 to TRBJ1-3; 10 bases align to TRBD1. Germline V gives CDR1 KGHSH, CDR2 LQKENI. V gave up 5 bases and J gave up 9 bases; unmatched junction bases: 10. This CDR3 has 15 residues.